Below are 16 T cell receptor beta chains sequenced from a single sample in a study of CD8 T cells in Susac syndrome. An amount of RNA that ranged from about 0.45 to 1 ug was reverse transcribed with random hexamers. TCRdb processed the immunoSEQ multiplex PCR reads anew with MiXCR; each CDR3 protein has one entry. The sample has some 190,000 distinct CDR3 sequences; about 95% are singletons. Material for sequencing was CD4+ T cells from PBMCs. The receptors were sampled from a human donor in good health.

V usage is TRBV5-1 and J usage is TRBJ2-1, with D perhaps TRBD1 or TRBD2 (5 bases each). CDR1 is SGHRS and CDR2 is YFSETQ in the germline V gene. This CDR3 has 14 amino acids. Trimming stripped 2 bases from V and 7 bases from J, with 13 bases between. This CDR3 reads CASSLPGTTNEQFF. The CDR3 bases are TGCGCCAGCAGCTTACCCGGGACCACTAATGAGCAGTTCTTC.

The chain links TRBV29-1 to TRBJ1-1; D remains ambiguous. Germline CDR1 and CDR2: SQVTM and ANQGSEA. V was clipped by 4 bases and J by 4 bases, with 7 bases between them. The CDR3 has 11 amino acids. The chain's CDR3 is CSVGWGTEAFF. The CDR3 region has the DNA TGCAGCGTTGGCTGGGGCACTGAAGCTTTCTTT.

The CDR3 loop is CASSERGNEQFF. In DNA form, the CDR3 reads TGTGCCAGCAGTGAACGAGGCAATGAGCAGTTCTTC. This chain uses TRBV25-1 with TRBJ2-1; D is uncertain. CDR1 and CDR2 (germline): MGHDK, SYGVNS. This CDR3 has 12 amino acids. Trimming left V 2 bases short and J 6 bases short, with 5 bases between.

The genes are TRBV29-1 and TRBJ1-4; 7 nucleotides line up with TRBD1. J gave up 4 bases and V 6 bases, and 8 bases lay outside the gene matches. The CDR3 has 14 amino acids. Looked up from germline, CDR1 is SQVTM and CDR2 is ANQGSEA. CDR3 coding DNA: TGCAGCGTGGCTGACAGGGTCTTTAATGAAAAACTGTTTTTT. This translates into CSVADRVFNEKLFF.

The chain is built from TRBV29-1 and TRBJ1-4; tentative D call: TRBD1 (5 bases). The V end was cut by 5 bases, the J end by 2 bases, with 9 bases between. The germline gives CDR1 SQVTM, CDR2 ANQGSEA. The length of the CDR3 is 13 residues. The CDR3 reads CSVTGRTNEKLFF. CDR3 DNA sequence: TGCAGCGTTACAGGTCGGACTAATGAAAAACTGTTTTTT.

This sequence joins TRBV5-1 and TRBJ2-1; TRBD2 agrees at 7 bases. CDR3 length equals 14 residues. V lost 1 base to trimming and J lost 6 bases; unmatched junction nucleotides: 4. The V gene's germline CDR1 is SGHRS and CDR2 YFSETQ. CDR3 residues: CASSLRPGGNEQFF. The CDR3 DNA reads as TGCGCCAGCAGCTTGAGGCCGGGGGGCAATGAGCAGTTCTTC.

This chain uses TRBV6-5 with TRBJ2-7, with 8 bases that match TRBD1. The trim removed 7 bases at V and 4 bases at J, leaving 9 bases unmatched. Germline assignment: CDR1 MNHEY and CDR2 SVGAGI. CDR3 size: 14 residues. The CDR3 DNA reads TGTGCCAGCAAGGCCGGGACAGGTTCATACGAGCAGTACTTC. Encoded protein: CASKAGTGSYEQYF.

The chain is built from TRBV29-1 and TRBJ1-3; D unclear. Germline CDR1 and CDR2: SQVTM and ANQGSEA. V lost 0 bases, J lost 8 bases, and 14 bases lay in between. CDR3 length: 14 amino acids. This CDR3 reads CSVEDRRGRDTIYF. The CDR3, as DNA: TGCAGCGTTGAAGATCGGAGAGGTCGGGACACCATATATTTT. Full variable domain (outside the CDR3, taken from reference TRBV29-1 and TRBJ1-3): SAVISQKPSRDICQRGTSLTIQCQVDSQVTMMFWYRQQPGQSLTLIATANQGSEATYESGFVIDKFPISRPNLTFSTLTVSNMSPEDSSIYLCSVEDRRGRDTIYFGEGSWLTVV.

For the CDR3, the DNA is TGTGCCAGTAGTATACAGAAAGGCAAAAACATTCAGTACTTC. Protein sequence: CASSIQKGKNIQYF. The chain couples TRBV19 to TRBJ2-4, with D unclear. With 2 bases removed from V and 3 bases from J, the gap between germline ends came to 8 bases. The germline V gene has CDR1 LNHDA and CDR2 SQIVND (reference sequence). The CDR3 runs 14 residues.

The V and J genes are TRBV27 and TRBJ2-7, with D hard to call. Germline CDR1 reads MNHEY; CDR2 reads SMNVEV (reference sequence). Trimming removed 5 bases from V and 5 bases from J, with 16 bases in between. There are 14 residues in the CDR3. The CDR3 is CASSRPLVGHEQYF. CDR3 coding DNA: TGTGCCAGCAGTCGGCCCTTGGTGGGTCACGAGCAGTACTTC.

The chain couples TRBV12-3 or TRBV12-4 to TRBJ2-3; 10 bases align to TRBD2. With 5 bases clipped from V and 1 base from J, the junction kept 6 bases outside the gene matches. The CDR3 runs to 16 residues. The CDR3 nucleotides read TGTGCCAGCAGTCCCCGGACTAGCGGAGGCACAGATACGCAGTATTTT. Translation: CASSPRTSGGTDTQYF.

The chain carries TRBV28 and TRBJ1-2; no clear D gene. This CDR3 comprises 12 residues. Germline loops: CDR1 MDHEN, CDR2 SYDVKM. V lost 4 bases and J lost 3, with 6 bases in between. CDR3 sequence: CASSSTYYGYTF. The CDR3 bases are TGTGCCAGCAGTTCGACGTACTATGGCTACACCTTC.

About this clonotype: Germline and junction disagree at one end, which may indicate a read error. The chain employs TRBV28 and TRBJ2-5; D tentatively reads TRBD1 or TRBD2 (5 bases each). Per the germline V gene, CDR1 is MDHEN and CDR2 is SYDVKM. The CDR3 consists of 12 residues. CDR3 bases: TGTGCCAGCAGTTTAATCAGGGAGAACCAGTACTTC. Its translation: CASSLIRENQYF.

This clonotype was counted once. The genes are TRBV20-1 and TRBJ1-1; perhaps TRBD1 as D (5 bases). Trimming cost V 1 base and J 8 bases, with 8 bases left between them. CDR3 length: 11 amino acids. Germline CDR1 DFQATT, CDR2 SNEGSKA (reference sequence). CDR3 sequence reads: CSARGGVEAFF. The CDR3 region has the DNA TGCAGTGCTAGAGGGGGCGTAGAAGCTTTCTTT.

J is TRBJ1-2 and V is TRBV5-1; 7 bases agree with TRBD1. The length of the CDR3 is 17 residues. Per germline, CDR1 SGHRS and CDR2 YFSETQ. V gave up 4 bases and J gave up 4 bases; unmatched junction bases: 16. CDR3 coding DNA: TGCGCCAGCAGCGCAGTCCCGTCGGACAGGATTTTCTATGGCTACACCTTC. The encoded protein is CASSAVPSDRIFYGYTF. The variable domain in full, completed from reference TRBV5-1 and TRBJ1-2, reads KAGVTQTPRYLIKTRGQQVTLSCSPISGHRSVSWYQQTPGQGLQFLFEYFSETQRNKGNFPGRFSGRQFSNSRSEMNVSTLELGDSALYLCASSAVPSDRIFYGYTFGSGTRLTVV.

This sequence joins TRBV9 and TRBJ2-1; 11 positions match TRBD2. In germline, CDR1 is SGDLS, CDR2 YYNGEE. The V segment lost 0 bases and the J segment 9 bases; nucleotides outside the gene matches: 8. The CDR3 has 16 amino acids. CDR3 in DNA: TGTGCCAGCAGCGTAGGTCGTCTAGCGGGAGGCGGTGAGCAGTTCTTC. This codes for CASSVGRLAGGGEQFF. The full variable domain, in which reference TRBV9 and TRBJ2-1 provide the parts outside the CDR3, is DSGVTQTPKHLITATGQRVTLRCSPRSGDLSVYWYQQSLDQGLQFLIQYYNGEERAKGNILERFSAQQFPDLHSELNLSSLELGDSALYFCASSVGRLAGGGEQFFGPGTRLTVL.